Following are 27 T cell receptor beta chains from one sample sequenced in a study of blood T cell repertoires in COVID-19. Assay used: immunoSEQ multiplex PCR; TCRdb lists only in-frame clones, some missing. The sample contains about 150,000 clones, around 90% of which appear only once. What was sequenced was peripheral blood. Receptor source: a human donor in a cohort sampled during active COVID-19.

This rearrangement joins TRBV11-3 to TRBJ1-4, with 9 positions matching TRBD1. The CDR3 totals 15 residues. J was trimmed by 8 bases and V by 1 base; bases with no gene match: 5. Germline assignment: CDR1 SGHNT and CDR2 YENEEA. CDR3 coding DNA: TGTGCCAGCAGCTTAGGGGACAGGGCGGACGAAAAACTGTTTTTT. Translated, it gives CASSLGDRADEKLFF.

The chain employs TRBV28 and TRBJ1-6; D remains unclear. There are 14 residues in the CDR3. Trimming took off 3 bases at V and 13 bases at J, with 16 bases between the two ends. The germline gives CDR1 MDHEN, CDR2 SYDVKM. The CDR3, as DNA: TGTGCCAGCAGTTTGTCTATCGACGCGGTCCCCCTCCACTTT. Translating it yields CASSLSIDAVPLHF.

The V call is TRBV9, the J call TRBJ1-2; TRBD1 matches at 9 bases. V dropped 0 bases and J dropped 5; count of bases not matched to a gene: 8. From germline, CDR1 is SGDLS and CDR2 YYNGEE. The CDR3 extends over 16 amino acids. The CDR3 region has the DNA TGTGCCAGCAGCGTAGCCCCCGACAGGGGGGAATATGGCTACACCTTC. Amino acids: CASSVAPDRGEYGYTF.

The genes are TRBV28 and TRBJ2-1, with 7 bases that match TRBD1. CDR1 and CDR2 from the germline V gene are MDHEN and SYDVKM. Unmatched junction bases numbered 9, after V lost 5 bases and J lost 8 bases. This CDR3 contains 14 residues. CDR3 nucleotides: TGTGCCAGCAGTCCCCGGACAGGATTAGATGAGCAGTTCTTC. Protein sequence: CASSPRTGLDEQFF.

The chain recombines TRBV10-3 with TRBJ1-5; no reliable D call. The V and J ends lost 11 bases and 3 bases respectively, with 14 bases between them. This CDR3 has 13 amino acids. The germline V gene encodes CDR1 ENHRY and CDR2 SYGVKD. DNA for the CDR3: TGTGCCGCCAGAGGAGCTGACAATCAGCCCCAGCATTTT. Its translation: CAARGADNQPQHF.

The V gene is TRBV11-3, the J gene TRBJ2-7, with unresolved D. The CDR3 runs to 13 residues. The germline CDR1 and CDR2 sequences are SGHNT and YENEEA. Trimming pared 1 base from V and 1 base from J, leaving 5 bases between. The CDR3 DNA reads TGTGCCAGCAGCTTAGCCTCTTCCTACGAGCAGTACTTC. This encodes CASSLASSYEQYF.

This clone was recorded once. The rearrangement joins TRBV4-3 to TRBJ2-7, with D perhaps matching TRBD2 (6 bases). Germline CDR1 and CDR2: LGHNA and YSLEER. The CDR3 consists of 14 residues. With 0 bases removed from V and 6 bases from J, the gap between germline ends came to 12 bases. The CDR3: CASSQDRGWSEQYF. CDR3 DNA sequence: TGCGCCAGCAGCCAAGATCGGGGGTGGTCCGAGCAGTACTTC.

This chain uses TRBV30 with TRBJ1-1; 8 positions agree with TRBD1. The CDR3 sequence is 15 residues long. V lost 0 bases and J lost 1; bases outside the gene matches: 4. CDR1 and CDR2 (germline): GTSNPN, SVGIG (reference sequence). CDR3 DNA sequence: TGTGCCTGGAGTGTCAGGACAGGGTGGAACACTGAAGCTTTCTTT. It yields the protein CAWSVRTGWNTEAFF.

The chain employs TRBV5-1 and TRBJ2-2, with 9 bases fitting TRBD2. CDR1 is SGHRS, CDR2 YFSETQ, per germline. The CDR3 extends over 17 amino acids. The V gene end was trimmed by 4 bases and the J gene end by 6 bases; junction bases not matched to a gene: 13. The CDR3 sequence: CASSDPSGAKISGELFF. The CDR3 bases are TGCGCCAGCAGCGATCCTAGCGGGGCTAAAATCTCCGGGGAGCTGTTTTTT.

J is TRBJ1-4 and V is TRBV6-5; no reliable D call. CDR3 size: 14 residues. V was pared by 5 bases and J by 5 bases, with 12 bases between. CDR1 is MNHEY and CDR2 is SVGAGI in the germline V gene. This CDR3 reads CASSRGQLNEKLFF. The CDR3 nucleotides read TGTGCCAGCAGTCGAGGCCAGCTCAATGAAAAACTGTTTTTT.

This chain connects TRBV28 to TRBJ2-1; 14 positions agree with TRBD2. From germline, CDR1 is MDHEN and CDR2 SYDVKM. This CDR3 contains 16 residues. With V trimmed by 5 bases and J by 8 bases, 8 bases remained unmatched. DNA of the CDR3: TGTGCCAGCAGTCTCTCGGGACTAGCGGGAGTCTATGAGCAGTTCTTC. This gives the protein CASSLSGLAGVYEQFF.

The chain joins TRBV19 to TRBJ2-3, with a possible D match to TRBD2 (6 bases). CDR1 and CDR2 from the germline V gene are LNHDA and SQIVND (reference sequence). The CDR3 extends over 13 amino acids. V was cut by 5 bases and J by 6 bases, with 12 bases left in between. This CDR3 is CASSSPGVDTQYF. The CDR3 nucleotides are TGTGCCAGTAGTTCCCCGGGGGTGGATACGCAGTATTTT.

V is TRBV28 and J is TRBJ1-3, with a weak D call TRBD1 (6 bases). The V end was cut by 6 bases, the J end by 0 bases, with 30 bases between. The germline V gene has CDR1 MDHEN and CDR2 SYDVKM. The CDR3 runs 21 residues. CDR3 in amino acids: CASRSTSWGQGGTFSGNTIYF. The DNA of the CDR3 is TGTGCCAGCAGATCTACGTCGTGGGGACAAGGGGGAACTTTCTCTGGAAACACCATATATTTT. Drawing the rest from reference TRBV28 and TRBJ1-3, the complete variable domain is DVKVTQSSRYLVKRTGEKVFLECVQDMDHENMFWYRQDPGLGLRLIYFSYDVKMKEKGDIPEGYSVSREKKERFSLILESASTNQTSMYLCASRSTSWGQGGTFSGNTIYFGEGSWLTVV.

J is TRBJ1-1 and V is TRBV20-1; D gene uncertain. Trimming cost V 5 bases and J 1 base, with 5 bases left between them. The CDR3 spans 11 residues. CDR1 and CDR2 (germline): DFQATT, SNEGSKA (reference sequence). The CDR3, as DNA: TGCAGTGCTCCGGGGAACACTGAAGCTTTCTTT. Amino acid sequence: CSAPGNTEAFF.

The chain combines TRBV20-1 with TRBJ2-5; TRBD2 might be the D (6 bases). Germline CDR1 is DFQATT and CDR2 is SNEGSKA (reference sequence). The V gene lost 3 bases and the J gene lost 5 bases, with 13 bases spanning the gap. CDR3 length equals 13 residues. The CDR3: CSASRGMVETQYF. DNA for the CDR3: TGCAGTGCTAGTCGGGGGATGGTTGAGACCCAGTACTTC.

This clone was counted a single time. Written as DNA, the CDR3 is TGCGCCAGCAGCCAAGTACAGGGGAACACTGAAGCTTTCTTT. Amino acids: CASSQVQGNTEAFF. The chain joins TRBV4-3 to TRBJ1-1; maybe TRBD1 (6 bases). Germline V CDR1 and CDR2: LGHNA, YSLEER. The V end was cut by 1 base, the J end by 1 base, with 7 bases between. The CDR3 contains 14 residues.

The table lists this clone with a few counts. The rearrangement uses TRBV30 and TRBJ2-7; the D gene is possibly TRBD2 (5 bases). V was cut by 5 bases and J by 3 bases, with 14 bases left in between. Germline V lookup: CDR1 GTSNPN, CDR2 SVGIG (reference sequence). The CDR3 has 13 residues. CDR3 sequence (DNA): TGTGCCTGGGAGACTAACCACAACTACGAGCAGTACTTC. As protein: CAWETNHNYEQYF.

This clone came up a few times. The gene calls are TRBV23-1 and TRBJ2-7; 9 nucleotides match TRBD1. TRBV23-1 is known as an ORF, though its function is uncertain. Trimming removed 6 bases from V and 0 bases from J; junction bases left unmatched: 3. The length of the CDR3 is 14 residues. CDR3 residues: CASRRDRVSYEQYF. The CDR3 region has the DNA TGCGCCAGCAGGAGGGACAGGGTCTCCTACGAGCAGTACTTC.

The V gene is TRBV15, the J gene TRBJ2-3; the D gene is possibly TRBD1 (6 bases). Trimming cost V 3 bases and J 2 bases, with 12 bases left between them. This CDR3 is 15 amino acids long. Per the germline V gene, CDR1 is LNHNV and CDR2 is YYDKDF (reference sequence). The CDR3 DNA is TGTGCCACCAGCAGGGACAGTATTTACACAGATACGCAGTATTTT. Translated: CATSRDSIYTDTQYF.

This CDR3 is CATSDTEVAGKQFF. The CDR3 DNA follows: TGTGCCACCAGTGACACGGAGGTAGCGGGCAAGCAGTTCTTC. J is TRBJ2-1 and V is TRBV24-1; 7 bases agree with TRBD2. The CDR3 contains 14 residues. After removal of 4 bases from V and 11 bases from J, the junction contained 10 bases not matched to a gene. CDR1 KGHDR and CDR2 SFDVKD come from the germline V gene.

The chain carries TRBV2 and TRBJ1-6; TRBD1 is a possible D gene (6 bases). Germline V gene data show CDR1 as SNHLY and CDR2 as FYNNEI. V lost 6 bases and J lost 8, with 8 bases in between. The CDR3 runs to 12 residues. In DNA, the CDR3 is TGTGCCAGCAGGGACAGTTATTCACCCCTCCACTTT. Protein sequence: CASRDSYSPLHF.

CDR3 sequence reads: CASSPPGTPYNEQFF. CDR3 DNA sequence: TGTGCCAGCAGCCCCCCCGGGACACCCTACAATGAGCAGTTCTTC. V gene TRBV5-5 combines with J gene TRBJ2-1; a possible D gene is TRBD1 (6 bases). Trimming pared 4 bases from V and 2 bases from J, leaving 13 bases between. The CDR3 consists of 15 residues. The V gene's germline CDR1 is SGHKS and CDR2 YYEKEE (reference sequence).

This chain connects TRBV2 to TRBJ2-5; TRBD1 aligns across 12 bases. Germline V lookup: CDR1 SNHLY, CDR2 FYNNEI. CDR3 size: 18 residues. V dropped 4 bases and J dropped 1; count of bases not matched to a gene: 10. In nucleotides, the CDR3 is TGTGCCAGCAGTGGGGGGATTTCGGGACAGGGGGCCCAAGAGACCCAGTACTTC. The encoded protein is CASSGGISGQGAQETQYF.

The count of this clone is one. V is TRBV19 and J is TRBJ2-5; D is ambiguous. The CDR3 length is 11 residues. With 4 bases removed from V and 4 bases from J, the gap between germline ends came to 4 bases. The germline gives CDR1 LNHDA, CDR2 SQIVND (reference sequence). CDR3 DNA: TGTGCCAGTAGTAGCGGAGAGACCCAGTACTTC. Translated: CASSSGETQYF.

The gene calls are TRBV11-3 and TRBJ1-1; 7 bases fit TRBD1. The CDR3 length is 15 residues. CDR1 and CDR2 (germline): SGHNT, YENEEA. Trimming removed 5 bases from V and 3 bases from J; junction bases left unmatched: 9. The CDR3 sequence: CASSPRPQGDTEAFF. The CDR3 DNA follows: TGTGCCAGCAGCCCGCGGCCTCAGGGGGACACTGAAGCTTTCTTT. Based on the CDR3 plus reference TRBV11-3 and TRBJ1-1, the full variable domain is EAGVVQSPRYKIIEKKQPVAFWCNPISGHNTLYWYLQNLGQGPELLIRYENEEAVDDSQLPKDRFSAERLKGVDSTLKIQPAELGDSAVYLCASSPRPQGDTEAFFGQGTRLTVV.

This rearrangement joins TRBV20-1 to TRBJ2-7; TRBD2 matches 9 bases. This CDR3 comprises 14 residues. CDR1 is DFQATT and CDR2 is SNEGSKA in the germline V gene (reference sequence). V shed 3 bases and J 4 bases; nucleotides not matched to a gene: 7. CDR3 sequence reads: CSASPGAGGYEQYF. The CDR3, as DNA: TGCAGTGCTAGTCCGGGGGCGGGAGGGTACGAGCAGTACTTC.

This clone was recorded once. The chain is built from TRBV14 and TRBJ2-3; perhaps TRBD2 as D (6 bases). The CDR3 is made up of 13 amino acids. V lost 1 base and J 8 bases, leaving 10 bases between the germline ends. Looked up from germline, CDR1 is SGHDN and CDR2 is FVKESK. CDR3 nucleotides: TGTGCCAGCAGCCAAGGGACTATGGGTACGCAGTATTTT. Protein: CASSQGTMGTQYF. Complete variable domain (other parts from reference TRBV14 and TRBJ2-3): EAGVTQFPSHSVIEKGQTVTLRCDPISGHDNLYWYRRVMGKEIKFLLHFVKESKQDESGMPNNRFLAERTGGTYSTLKVQPAELEDSGVYFCASSQGTMGTQYFGPGTRLTVL.